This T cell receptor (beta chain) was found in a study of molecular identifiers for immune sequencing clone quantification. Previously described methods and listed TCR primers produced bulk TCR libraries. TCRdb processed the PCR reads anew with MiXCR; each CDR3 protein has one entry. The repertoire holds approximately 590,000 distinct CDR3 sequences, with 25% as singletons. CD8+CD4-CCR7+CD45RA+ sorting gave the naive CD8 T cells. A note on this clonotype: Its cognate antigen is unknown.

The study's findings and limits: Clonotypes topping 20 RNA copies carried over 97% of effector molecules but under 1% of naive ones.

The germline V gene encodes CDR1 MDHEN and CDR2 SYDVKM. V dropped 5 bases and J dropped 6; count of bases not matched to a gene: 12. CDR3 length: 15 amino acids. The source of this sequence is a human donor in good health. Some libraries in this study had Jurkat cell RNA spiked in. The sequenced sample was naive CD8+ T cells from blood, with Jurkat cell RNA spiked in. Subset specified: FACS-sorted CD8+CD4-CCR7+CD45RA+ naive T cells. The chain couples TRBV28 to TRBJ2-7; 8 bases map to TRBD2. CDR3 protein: CASSPPREGMGEQYF. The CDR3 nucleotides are TGTGCCAGCAGTCCCCCCCGGGAGGGGATGGGCGAGCAGTACTTC.